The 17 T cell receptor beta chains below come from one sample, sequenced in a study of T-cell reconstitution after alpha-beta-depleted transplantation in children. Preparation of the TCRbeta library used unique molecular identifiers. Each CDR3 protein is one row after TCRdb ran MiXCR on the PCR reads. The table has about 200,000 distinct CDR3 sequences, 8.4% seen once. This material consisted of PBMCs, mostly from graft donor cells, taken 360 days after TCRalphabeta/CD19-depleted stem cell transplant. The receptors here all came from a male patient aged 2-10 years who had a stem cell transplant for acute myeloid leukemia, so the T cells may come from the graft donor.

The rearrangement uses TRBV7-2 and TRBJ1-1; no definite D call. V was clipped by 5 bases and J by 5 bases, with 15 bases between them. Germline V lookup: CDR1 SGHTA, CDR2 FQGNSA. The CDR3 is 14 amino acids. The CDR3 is CASSVRRLGTEAFF. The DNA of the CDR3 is TGTGCCAGCAGCGTCCGCCGACTGGGGACTGAAGCTTTCTTT.

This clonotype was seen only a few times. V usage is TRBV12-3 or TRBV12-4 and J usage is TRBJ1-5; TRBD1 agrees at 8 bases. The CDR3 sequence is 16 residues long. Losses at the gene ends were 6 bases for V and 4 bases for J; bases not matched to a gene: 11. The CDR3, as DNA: TGTGCCAGCAGCACTGACAGGGGTGGGGTAAATCAGCCCCAGCATTTT. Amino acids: CASSTDRGGVNQPQHF.

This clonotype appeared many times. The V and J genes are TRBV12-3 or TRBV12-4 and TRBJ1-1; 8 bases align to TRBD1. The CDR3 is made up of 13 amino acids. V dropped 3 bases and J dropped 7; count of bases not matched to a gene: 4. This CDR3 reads CASSFRGQGEAFF. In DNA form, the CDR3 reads TGTGCCAGCAGTTTCAGGGGGCAAGGTGAAGCTTTCTTT.

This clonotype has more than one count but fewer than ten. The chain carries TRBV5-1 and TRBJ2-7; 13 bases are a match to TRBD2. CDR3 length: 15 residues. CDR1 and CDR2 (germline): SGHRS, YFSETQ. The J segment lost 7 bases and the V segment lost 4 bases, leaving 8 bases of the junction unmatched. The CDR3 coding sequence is TGCGCCAGCAGCGCCTGGACTAGCGGGAGAGGAGAGCAGTACTTC. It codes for CASSAWTSGRGEQYF. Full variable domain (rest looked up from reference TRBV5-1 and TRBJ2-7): KAGVTQTPRYLIKTRGQQVTLSCSPISGHRSVSWYQQTPGQGLQFLFEYFSETQRNKGNFPGRFSGRQFSNSRSEMNVSTLELGDSALYLCASSAWTSGRGEQYFGPGTRLTVT.

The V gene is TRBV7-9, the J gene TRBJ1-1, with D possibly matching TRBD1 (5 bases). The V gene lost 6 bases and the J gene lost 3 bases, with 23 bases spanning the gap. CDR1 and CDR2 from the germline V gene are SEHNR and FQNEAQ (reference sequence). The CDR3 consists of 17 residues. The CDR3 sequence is CASSPPGVWSFDTEAFF. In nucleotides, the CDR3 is TGTGCCAGCAGTCCACCGGGGGTTTGGAGTTTCGACACTGAAGCTTTCTTT.

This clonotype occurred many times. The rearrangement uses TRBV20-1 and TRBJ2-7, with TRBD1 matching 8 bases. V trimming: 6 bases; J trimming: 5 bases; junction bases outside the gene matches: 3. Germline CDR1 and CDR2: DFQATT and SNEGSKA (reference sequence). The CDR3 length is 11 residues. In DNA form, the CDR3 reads TGCAGTGCGAAGGGACAGGACGAGCAGTACTTC. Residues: CSAKGQDEQYF.

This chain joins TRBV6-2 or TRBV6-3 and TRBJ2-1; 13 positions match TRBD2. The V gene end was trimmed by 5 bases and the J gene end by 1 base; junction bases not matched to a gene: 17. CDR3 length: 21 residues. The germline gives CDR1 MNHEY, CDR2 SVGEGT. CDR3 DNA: TGTGCCAGCAGTAGCTCCCGGGGTCGACTAGCGGGAGGCCAATCCTACAATGAGCAGTTCTTC. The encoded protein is CASSSSRGRLAGGQSYNEQFF.

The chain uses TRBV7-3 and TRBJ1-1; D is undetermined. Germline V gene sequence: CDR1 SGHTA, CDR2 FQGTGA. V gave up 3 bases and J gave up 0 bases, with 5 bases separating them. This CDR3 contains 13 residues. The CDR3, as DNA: TGTGCCAGCAGCTTGCGATTGAACACTGAAGCTTTCTTT. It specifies CASSLRLNTEAFF.

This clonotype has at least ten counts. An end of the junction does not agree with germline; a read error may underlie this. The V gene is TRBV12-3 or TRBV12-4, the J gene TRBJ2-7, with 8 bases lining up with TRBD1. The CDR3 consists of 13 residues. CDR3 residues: CASSLAPSLDREF. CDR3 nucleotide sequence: TGTGCCAGCAGTTTAGCACCCAGCCTGGACAGGGAATTC.

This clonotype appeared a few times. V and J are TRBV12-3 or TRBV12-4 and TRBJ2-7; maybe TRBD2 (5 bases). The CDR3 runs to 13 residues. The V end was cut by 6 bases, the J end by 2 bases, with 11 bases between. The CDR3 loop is CASRSGNTYEQYF. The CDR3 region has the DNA TGTGCCAGCAGGTCGGGGAACACCTACGAGCAGTACTTC.

CDR3 DNA: TGTGCCAGCAATCCGGGACAGACCTACAATGAGCAGTTCTTC. It codes for CASNPGQTYNEQFF. The chain recombines TRBV5-5 with TRBJ2-1, with 7 bases lining up with TRBD1. The ends lost 6 bases at V and 2 bases at J; junction bases unmatched: 5. Germline lookup yields CDR1 SGHKS and CDR2 YYEKEE (reference sequence). The CDR3 totals 14 residues.

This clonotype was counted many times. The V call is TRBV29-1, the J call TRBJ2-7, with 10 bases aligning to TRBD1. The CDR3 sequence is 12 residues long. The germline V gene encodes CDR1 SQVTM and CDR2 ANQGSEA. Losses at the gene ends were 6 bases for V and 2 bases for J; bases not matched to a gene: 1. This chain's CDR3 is CSVGTGAYEQYF. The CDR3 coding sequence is TGCAGCGTGGGGACAGGGGCCTACGAGCAGTACTTC.

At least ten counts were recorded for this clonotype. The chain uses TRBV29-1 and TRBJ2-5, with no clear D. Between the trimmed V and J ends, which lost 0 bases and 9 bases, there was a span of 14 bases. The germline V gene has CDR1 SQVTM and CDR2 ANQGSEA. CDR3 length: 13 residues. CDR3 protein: CSVEEDQGPAQYF. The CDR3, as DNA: TGCAGCGTTGAAGAGGACCAAGGACCGGCCCAGTACTTC.

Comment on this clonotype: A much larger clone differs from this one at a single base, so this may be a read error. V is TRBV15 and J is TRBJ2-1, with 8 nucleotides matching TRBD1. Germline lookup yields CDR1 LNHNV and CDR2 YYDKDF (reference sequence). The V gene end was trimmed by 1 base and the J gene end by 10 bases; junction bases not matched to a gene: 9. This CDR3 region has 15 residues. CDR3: CATSRAQGVGKEQFF. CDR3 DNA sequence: TGTGCCACCAGCAGAGCACAGGGGGTGGGTAAAGAGCAGTTCTTC.

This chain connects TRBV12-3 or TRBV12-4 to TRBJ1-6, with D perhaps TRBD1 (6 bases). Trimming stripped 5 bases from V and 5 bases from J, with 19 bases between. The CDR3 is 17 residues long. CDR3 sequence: CASSPRGAGPNNSPLHF. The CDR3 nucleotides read TGTGCCAGCAGTCCGCGGGGGGCCGGACCCAATAATTCACCCCTCCACTTT.

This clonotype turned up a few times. The CDR3 sequence: CASRRTSGGIHGTDTQYF. The CDR3, as DNA: TGTGCCAGCAGGCGGACTAGCGGGGGAATTCATGGCACAGATACGCAGTATTTT. This sequence joins TRBV3-1 and TRBJ2-3; 13 nucleotides line up with TRBD2. V lost 6 bases to trimming and J lost 1 base; unmatched junction nucleotides: 10. The CDR3 is 18 amino acids. Germline values: CDR1 LGHDT, CDR2 YNNKEL (reference sequence).

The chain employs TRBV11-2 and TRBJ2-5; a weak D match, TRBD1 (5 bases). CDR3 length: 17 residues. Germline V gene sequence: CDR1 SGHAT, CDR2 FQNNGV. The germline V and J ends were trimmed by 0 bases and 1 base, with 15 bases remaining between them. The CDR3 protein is CASSLDRGLRLQETQYF. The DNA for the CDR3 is TGTGCCAGCAGCTTAGATAGGGGCCTAAGGCTCCAAGAGACCCAGTACTTC.